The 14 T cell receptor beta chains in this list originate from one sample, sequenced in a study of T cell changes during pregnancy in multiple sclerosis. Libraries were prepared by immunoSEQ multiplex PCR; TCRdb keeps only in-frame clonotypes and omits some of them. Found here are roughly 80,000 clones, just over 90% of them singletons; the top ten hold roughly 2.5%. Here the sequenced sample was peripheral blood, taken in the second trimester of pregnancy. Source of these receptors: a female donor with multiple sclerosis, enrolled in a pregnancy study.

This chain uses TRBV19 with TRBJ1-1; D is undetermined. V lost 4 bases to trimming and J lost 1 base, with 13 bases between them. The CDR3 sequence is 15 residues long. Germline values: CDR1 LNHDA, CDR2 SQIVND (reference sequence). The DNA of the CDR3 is TGTGCCAGTAGTACCTGGAGAGGGCAGAACACTGAAGCTTTCTTT. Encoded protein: CASSTWRGQNTEAFF.

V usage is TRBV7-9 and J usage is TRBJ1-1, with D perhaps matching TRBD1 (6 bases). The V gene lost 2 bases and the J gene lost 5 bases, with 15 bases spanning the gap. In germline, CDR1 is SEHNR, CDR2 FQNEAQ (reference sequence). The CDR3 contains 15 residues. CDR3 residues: CASSLRGGTGTEAFF. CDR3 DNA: TGTGCCAGCAGCTTACGAGGGGGTACTGGGACTGAAGCTTTCTTT.

The CDR3 here is CASSLVAGGDINYGYTF. CDR3 DNA: TGCGCCAGCAGCTTGGTGGCAGGGGGAGACATTAACTATGGCTACACCTTC. The chain has TRBV5-1 and TRBJ1-2, with 7 nucleotides matching TRBD1. The CDR3 covers 17 residues. In germline, CDR1 is SGHRS, CDR2 YFSETQ. J gave up 1 base and V 0 bases, and 9 bases lay outside the gene matches.

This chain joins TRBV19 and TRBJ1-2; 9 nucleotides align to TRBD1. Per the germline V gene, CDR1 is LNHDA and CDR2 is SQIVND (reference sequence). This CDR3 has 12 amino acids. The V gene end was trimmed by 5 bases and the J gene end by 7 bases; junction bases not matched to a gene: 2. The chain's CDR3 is CASSLTGGGYTF. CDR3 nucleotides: TGTGCCAGTAGTTTGACAGGGGGTGGCTACACCTTC.

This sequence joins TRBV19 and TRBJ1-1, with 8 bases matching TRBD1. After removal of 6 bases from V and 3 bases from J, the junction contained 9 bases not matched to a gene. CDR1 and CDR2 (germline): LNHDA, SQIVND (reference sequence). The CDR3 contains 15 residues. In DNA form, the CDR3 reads TGTGCCAGTAGGGACAGGGTCGGAGCCCACACTGAAGCTTTCTTT. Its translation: CASRDRVGAHTEAFF.

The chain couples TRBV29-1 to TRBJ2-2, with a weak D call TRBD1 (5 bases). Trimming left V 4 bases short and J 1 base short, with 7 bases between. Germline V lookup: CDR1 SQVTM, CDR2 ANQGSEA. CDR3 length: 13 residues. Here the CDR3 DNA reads TGCAGCGTTGGACAGAGGAACACCGGGGAGCTGTTTTTT. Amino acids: CSVGQRNTGELFF.

CDR3 in amino acids: CASRPDRFTDTQYF. The CDR3 DNA is TGTGCCAGCAGACCGGACAGGTTCACAGATACGCAGTATTTT. This chain uses TRBV7-9 with TRBJ2-3, with TRBD1 identical over 7 bases. Trimming removed 6 bases from V and 2 bases from J; junction bases left unmatched: 5. In germline, CDR1 is SEHNR, CDR2 FQNEAQ (reference sequence). The CDR3 is 14 residues long. The variable domain in full, completed from reference TRBV7-9 and TRBJ2-3, reads DTGVSQNPRHKITKRGQNVTFRCDPISEHNRLYWYRQTLGQGPEFLTYFQNEAQLEKSRLLSDRFSAERPKGSFSTLEIQRTEQGDSAMYLCASRPDRFTDTQYFGPGTRLTVL.

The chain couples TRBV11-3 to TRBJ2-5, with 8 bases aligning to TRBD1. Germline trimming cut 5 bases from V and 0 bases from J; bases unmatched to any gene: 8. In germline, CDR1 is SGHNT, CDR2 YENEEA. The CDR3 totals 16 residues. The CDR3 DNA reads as TGTGCCAGCAGCCAGGGACAGGCCCGCAACCAAGAGACCCAGTACTTC. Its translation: CASSQGQARNQETQYF.

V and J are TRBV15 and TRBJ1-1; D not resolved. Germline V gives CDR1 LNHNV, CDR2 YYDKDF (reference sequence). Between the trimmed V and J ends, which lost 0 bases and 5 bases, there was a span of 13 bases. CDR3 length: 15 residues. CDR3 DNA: TGTGCCACCAGCAGAGATCGAGGCCTGAGGACTGAAGCTTTCTTT. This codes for CATSRDRGLRTEAFF.

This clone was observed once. The CDR3 sequence is CASSAGRLANEQFF. CDR3 sequence (DNA): TGTGCCAGCAGTGCGGGTCGACTTGCCAATGAGCAGTTCTTC. The V and J genes are TRBV6-5 and TRBJ2-1; TRBD2 is a possible D gene (5 bases). Trimming pared 5 bases from V and 6 bases from J, leaving 14 bases between. Germline loops: CDR1 MNHEY, CDR2 SVGAGI. This CDR3 comprises 14 residues.

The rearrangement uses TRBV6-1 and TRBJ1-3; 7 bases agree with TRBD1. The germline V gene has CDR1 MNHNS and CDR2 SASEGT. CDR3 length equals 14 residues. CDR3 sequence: CAGTDPGSGNTIYF. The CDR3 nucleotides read TGTGCAGGGACAGACCCTGGCTCTGGAAACACCATATATTTT.

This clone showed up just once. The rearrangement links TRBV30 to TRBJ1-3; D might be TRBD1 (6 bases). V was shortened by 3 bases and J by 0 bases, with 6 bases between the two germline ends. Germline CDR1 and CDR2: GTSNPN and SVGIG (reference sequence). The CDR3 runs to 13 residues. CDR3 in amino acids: CAWRDSSGNTIYF. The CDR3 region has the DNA TGTGCCTGGAGGGACAGCTCTGGAAACACCATATATTTT.

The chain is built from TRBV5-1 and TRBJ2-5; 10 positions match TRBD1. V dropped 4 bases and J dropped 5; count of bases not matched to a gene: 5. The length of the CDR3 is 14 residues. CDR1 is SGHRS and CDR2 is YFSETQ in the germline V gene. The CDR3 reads CASSPTGGVETQYF. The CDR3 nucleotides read TGCGCCAGCAGCCCGACAGGGGGCGTGGAGACCCAGTACTTC. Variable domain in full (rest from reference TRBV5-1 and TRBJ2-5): KAGVTQTPRYLIKTRGQQVTLSCSPISGHRSVSWYQQTPGQGLQFLFEYFSETQRNKGNFPGRFSGRQFSNSRSEMNVSTLELGDSALYLCASSPTGGVETQYFGPGTRLLVL.

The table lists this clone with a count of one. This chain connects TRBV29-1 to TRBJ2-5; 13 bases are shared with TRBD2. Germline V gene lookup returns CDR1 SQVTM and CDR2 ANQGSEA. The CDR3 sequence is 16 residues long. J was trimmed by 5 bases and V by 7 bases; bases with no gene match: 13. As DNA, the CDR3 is TGCAGCGCGTATACTAGCGGGGGGGCTTTTTGGGAGACCCAGTACTTC. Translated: CSAYTSGGAFWETQYF.